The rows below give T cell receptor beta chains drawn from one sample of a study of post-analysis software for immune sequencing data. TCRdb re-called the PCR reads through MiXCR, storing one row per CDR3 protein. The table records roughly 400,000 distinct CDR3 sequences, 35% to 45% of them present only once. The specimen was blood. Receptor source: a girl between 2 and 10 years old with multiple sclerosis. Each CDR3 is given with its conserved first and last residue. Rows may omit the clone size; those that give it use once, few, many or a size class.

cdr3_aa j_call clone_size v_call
CASSQLTSGSYEQYF TRBJ2-7 NA TRBV4-3
CASSLPHGGVGNGYTF TRBJ1-2 NA TRBV12-3/TRBV12-4
CASSPLPVAKNIQYF TRBJ2-4 NA TRBV7-2
CASSHFPRETSTDTQYF TRBJ2-3 NA TRBV4-3
CASSEWGLAGGSTDTQYF TRBJ2-3 NA TRBV11-2
CSARRVESANWETQYF TRBJ2-5 NA TRBV20-1
CASSRGHSEQYF NA NA TRBV28
CASSQGQTLEQYF TRBJ2-7 few TRBV18
CASSRPGGGNTQYF TRBJ2-3 NA TRBV6-5
CSAQDKEKLFF TRBJ1-4 few TRBV20-1
CSVTTGEQSNIQYF TRBJ2-4 NA TRBV20-1
CASSQDLITNEQFF TRBJ2-1 many TRBV3-1
CASSPGVGVDEQFF TRBJ2-1 NA TRBV4-1
CASSQVWSSGGPGDPTDTQYF TRBJ2-3 once TRBV4-2
CASSFSSGRANEQFF TRBJ2-1 NA TRBV7-2
CASSVFAGNQPQHF TRBJ1-5 NA TRBV4-3
CSASGGERDYEQYF TRBJ2-7 NA TRBV20-1
CASITSRDTEAFF TRBJ1-1 NA TRBV12-3/TRBV12-4
CSATLSYNEQFF TRBJ2-1 NA TRBV20-1
CASSYLKLQGAEGSYEQYF TRBJ2-7 NA TRBV6-5
CASSLAGSDYEQYF NA few TRBV7-6
CASSLEGRTTDTQYF TRBJ2-3 NA TRBV11-1
CASSQREEGNEQFF TRBJ2-1 NA TRBV2
CASSFSLGETQYF TRBJ2-5 NA TRBV5-6
CASIPARGTGGYEQYF TRBJ2-7 few TRBV28
CASRSRQGNQPQHF TRBJ1-5 NA TRBV12-3/TRBV12-4
CASSPIFESSGVTLTQYF TRBJ2-3 NA TRBV4-3
CASSLVGSPYNEQFF TRBJ2-1 NA TRBV5-1
CASSQGNSGETQYF TRBJ2-5 NA TRBV3-1
CASSFLSGAGGGDTQYF TRBJ2-3 NA TRBV5-6
CASGVSLAKNIQYF TRBJ2-4 NA TRBV12-3/TRBV12-4
CASRLQGQETQYF TRBJ2-5 NA TRBV28
CSAPPRQGGAGANVLTF TRBJ2-6 NA TRBV20-1
CASSYLGMGYTEAFF TRBJ1-1 NA TRBV6-5
CSAQGQLLGYGYTF TRBJ1-2 NA TRBV20-1
CASSHTTGAQYF TRBJ2-7 NA TRBV5-1
CASSSVGGYTF TRBJ1-2 NA TRBV28
CASSFGWGGNQPQHF TRBJ1-5 NA TRBV12-3/TRBV12-4
CATSREGNQPQHF TRBJ1-5 few TRBV15
CASSPRTSGAGQETQYF NA NA TRBV9
CASSIPTDTQYF TRBJ2-3 few TRBV9
CASSLVGEETQFF TRBJ2-1 NA TRBV5-5
CSARTQGNQPQHF TRBJ1-5 few TRBV20-1
CASSLMAGGRRNEQFF TRBJ2-1 NA TRBV7-3
CASSFSGTGGDTQYF TRBJ2-3 NA TRBV5-1
CASSIRQGQPTYEQYF TRBJ2-7 few TRBV11-2
CSVRQSNEQYF NA NA TRBV29-1
CAISESGQGTYEQYF TRBJ2-7 few TRBV10-3
CASSPVRLAGGRETQYF TRBJ2-5 many TRBV7-9
CSARVCWEETQYF TRBJ2-5 NA TRBV20-1
CASSDGTIPEQYF TRBJ2-7 once TRBV6-1
CSVAPGGGYTF TRBJ1-2 NA TRBV29-1
CASSRSPSSYNEQFF TRBJ2-1 once TRBV4-3
CASSLSGTSYTQYF TRBJ2-3 NA TRBV5-1
CASSLVAGVSTDTQYF TRBJ2-3 few TRBV5-1